This TCR beta chain appears in the sequencing data of a study of blood T cell repertoires in COVID-19. Germline trimming cut 1 base from V and 2 bases from J; bases unmatched to any gene: 6. The germline CDR1 and CDR2 sequences are SGHKS and YYEKEE (reference sequence). The CDR3 has 16 amino acids. Authors' processing steps: Amplified reference gene primers provided the basis for estimating nucleated cell counts. The method was immunoSEQ multiplex PCR; TCRdb's version includes in-frame clones alone and lacks a portion of them. V and J calls and clone size are given by that table; D and trimming were obtained from the DNA. Here the sample spans 45,000 to 55,000 clones, 75% to 90% being singletons.

Sequencing input: peripheral blood. This receptor was taken from a human donor in a cohort sampled during active COVID-19. The chain combines TRBV5-5 with TRBJ2-3; 8 nucleotides match TRBD2. CDR3 protein: CASSLLPGGVTDTQYF. As DNA, the CDR3 is TGTGCCAGCAGCTTGCTACCGGGAGGGGTCACAGATACGCAGTATTTT.